This note documents a single TCR beta chain sequence. The target antigen is unknown. Building the TCR beta libraries relied on iRepertoire HTBI primers, and CDR3 regions underwent Arm-PCR. In the study's own analysis: Across the samples, identification revealed fewer than 75 TRBV and 12 to 15 TRBJ segments. MiXCR was run by TCRdb on the multiplex PCR reads, yielding one entry per CDR3 protein. The V and J calls come from TCRdb's annotation, not from the publication. The table has almost 350,000 distinct CDR3 sequences, roughly a fifth seen once. Germline assignment: CDR1 ENHRY and CDR2 SYGVKD. The CDR3 sequence is 16 residues long. J gave up 1 base and V 3 bases, and 9 bases lay outside the gene matches. This specimen comes from a study of regulatory T cells in long-lasting Graves disease. Time point of the sample: persistent/refractory GD, antithyroid drugs over 5 years with positive TRAb. RNA from PBMCs was the source of the TCR library. Patients all came to the study from an endocrinology department in Xi'an, China.

Study-wide points: Results may be inaccurate due to the small sample size. Persistent disease exhibited a predilection for TRBV28, TRBJ1-2 and TRBJ2-5.

The TCR was taken from a female donor with Graves disease. The chain combines TRBV10-3 with TRBJ2-7, with 7 bases fitting TRBD2. The input for sequencing was peripheral blood mononuclear cells (PBMCs), taken when the disease was refractory, from a patient treated with antithyroid drugs. The CDR3 nucleotides read TGTGCCATCAGTGATAAGCGGGAAAGAGGATCCTACGAGCAGTACTTC. It specifies CAISDKRERGSYEQYF.